This T cell receptor (beta chain) was obtained from a study of radiotherapy plus CTLA-4 blockade in lung cancer. The method was immunoSEQ multiplex PCR; TCRdb's version includes in-frame clones alone and lacks a portion of them. The repertoire has tens of thousands of clones, approximately 77% of them found once; the top ten carry less than 3%. The study's findings and limits: Strongest reported response predictors: early blood clone changes and post-radiation interferon-beta.

A note on this clone: Its antigen is not identified.

This CDR3 comprises 14 residues. With 6 bases clipped from V and 7 bases from J, the junction kept 10 bases outside the gene matches. Germline CDR1 and CDR2: MRHNA and SNTAGT. This specimen was peripheral blood, taken from a patient treated with radiotherapy plus ipilimumab. The V and J genes are TRBV6-4 and TRBJ2-5; TRBD1 matches 8 bases. This TCR was sampled from a human donor with non-small cell lung cancer whose response to radiotherapy plus ipilimumab could not be evaluated. This CDR3 is CASSETGVPGTQYF. CDR3 sequence (DNA): TGTGCCAGCAGCGAGACAGGGGTCCCGGGGACCCAGTACTTC.